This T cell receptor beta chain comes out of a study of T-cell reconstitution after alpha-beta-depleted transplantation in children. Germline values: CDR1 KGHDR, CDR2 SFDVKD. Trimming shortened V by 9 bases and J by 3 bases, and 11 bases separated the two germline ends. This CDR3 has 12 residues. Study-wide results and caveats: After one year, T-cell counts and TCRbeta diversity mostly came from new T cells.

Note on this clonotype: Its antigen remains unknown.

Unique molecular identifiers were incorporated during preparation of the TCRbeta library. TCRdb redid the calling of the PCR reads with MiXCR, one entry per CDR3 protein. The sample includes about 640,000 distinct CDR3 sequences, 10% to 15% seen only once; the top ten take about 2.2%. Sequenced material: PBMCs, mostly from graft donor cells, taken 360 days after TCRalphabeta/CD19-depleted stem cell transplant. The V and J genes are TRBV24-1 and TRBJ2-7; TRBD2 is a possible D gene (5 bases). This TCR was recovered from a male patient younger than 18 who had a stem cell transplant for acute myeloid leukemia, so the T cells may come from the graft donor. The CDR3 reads CATSRSGYEQYF. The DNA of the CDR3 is TGTGCCACCTCCAGGAGCGGCTACGAGCAGTACTTC.